Shown below are 8 T cell receptor beta chains from a single sample sequenced in a study of blood T cell repertoires in COVID-19. The data were produced by immunoSEQ multiplex PCR, yet TCRdb's version contains in-frame clones alone and is incomplete. The sample contains around 72,000 clones, about 80% of which appear only once. Source material: peripheral blood. These receptor sequences come from a human donor in a cohort sampled during active COVID-19.

This chain links TRBV11-2 with TRBJ2-7; TRBD2 matches 8 bases. Germline CDR1 SGHAT, CDR2 FQNNGV. Trimming at V came to 2 bases and at J to 3 bases, leaving 6 bases not matched to a gene. The CDR3 extends over 15 amino acids. The chain's CDR3 is CASSLSGRGGYEQYF. In DNA, the CDR3 is TGTGCCAGCAGCTTAAGCGGGAGAGGGGGCTACGAGCAGTACTTC.

This chain uses TRBV30 with TRBJ1-2, with D maybe TRBD1 (6 bases). The CDR3 covers 12 residues. V was shortened by 1 base and J by 4 bases, with 7 bases between the two germline ends. Germline V gene sequence: CDR1 GTSNPN, CDR2 SVGIG (reference sequence). For the CDR3, the DNA is TGTGCCTGGAGTGCACAGGGCTATGGCTACACCTTC. Translated, it gives CAWSAQGYGYTF. Full variable domain (remainder filled in from reference TRBV30 and TRBJ1-2): SQTIHQWPATLVQPVGSPLSLECTVEGTSNPNLYWYRQAAGRGLQLLFYSVGIGQISSEVPQNLSASRPQDRQFILSSKKLLLSDSGFYLCAWSAQGYGYTFGSGTRLTVV.

The chain carries TRBV30 and TRBJ1-2; weak D call: TRBD1 (5 bases). CDR1 and CDR2 (germline): GTSNPN, SVGIG (reference sequence). The CDR3 length is 14 residues. V lost 0 bases, J lost 3 bases, and 11 bases lay in between. The CDR3 coding sequence is TGTGCCTGGAGTGTATCTCCGGGGGACTATGGCTACACCTTC. Encoded protein: CAWSVSPGDYGYTF.

As concerns this clone: The junction does not match germline at one end; this may be a read error. V and J are TRBV11-2 and TRBJ2-3, with 7 bases identical to TRBD2. This CDR3 region has 11 residues. CDR1 and CDR2 (germline): SGHAT, FQNNGV. CDR3 amino acids: CASATGDYLAF. The CDR3 region has the DNA TGTGCCAGCGCTACTGGGGACTACCTCGCTTTT. Complete variable domain (other parts from reference TRBV11-2 and TRBJ2-3): EAGVAQSPRYKIIEKRQSVAFWCNPISGHATLYWYQQILGQGPKLLIQFQNNGVVDDSQLPKDRFSAERLKGVDSTLKIQPAKLEDSAVYLCASATGDYLAFGPGTRLTVL.

The CDR3 sequence is CASSPSFGGMDTEAFF. The CDR3 DNA is TGTGCCAGCAGCCCTTCGTTCGGTGGTATGGACACTGAAGCTTTCTTT. The V gene is TRBV9, the J gene TRBJ1-1; D remains ambiguous. The germline V gene has CDR1 SGDLS and CDR2 YYNGEE. CDR3 length equals 16 residues. Trimming left V 4 bases short and J 3 bases short, with 19 bases between. The entire variable domain, with the rest obtained from reference TRBV9 and TRBJ1-1, is as follows: DSGVTQTPKHLITATGQRVTLRCSPRSGDLSVYWYQQSLDQGLQFLIQYYNGEERAKGNILERFSAQQFPDLHSELNLSSLELGDSALYFCASSPSFGGMDTEAFFGQGTRLTVV.

V gene TRBV2 combines with J gene TRBJ2-7; D is perhaps TRBD1 (6 bases). This CDR3 contains 13 residues. The V end lost 8 bases, the J end lost 4 bases, and 15 bases lay between the germline ends. CDR1 is SNHLY, CDR2 FYNNEI, per germline. The CDR3: CASCQGLSYEQYF. The DNA of the CDR3 is TGTGCCAGCTGCCAGGGGTTGAGTTACGAGCAGTACTTC.

J is TRBJ1-4 and V is TRBV3-1 (or the pseudogene TRBV3-2); 9 positions agree with TRBD1. Germline V gene lookup returns CDR1 LGHDT and CDR2 YNNKEL (reference sequence). This CDR3 comprises 13 residues. Trimming removed 6 bases from V and 6 bases from J; junction bases left unmatched: 2. The CDR3 loop is CASSDRGDEKLFF. CDR3 DNA sequence: TGTGCCAGCAGTGACAGGGGGGATGAAAAACTGTTTTTT.

The rearrangement links TRBV19 to TRBJ1-5; D may be TRBD1 (5 bases). V lost 0 bases, J lost 9 bases, and 9 bases lay in between. CDR1 and CDR2 from the germline V gene are LNHDA and SQIVND (reference sequence). The CDR3 length is 13 residues. The DNA for the CDR3 is TGTGCCAGTAGTATAGAAGGGGAACTGCCCCAGCATTTT. Its translation: CASSIEGELPQHF.